The 29 T cell receptor beta chains listed next were all sequenced from one sample in a study of blood T cell repertoires in COVID-19 (dated by TCRdb to 2018 to 2021). To prepare the library, the immunoSEQ multiplex PCR assay was applied. Not all clones reach the TCRdb copy of this immuneACCESS table, which keeps in-frame sequences only. Checked studies attribute under half of the gap to unresolved V genes and leave the rest unexplained. For this sample there are about 180,000 clones; about 88% appear just once. The ten largest make up 9% of the sample. Sequenced sample: PBMCs or T cells enriched from blood (not recorded which). These receptors all come from a young woman who had recovered from COVID-19.

This clone has a single count. This chain uses TRBV28 with TRBJ2-4; D might be TRBD1 (6 bases). The germline V and J ends were trimmed by 2 bases and 3 bases, with 23 bases remaining between them. The CDR3 sequence is 19 residues long. CDR1 is MDHEN and CDR2 is SYDVKM in the germline V gene. The CDR3 bases are TGTGCCAGCAGTTTAATCTGGGGGCAGAAGAACTTCAGCAAAAACATTCAGTACTTC. It encodes CASSLIWGQKNFSKNIQYF. The entire variable domain, with the rest obtained from reference TRBV28 and TRBJ2-4, is as follows: DVKVTQSSRYLVKRTGEKVFLECVQDMDHENMFWYRQDPGLGLRLIYFSYDVKMKEKGDIPEGYSVSREKKERFSLILESASTNQTSMYLCASSLIWGQKNFSKNIQYFGAGTRLSVL.

V and J are TRBV7-3 and TRBJ2-1; possible D gene TRBD2, 5 bases. The V gene's germline CDR1 is SGHTA and CDR2 FQGTGA. Between the trimmed V and J ends, which lost 5 bases and 0 bases, there was a span of 17 bases. The CDR3 is made up of 17 amino acids. The CDR3: CASSPSWRSDSYNEQFF. As DNA, the CDR3 is TGTGCCAGCAGCCCGAGTTGGAGGAGCGACTCCTACAATGAGCAGTTCTTC.

This clone was detected only a few times. This chain links TRBV3-1 (or the pseudogene TRBV3-2) with TRBJ2-1; 11 nucleotides align to TRBD1. The CDR3 consists of 16 residues. Per germline, CDR1 LGHDT and CDR2 YNNKEL (reference sequence). J was trimmed by 5 bases and V by 2 bases; bases with no gene match: 5. The CDR3 here is CASSQPGTGGHNEQFF. The DNA of the CDR3 is TGTGCCAGCAGCCAACCCGGGACAGGGGGGCACAATGAGCAGTTCTTC.

The chain recombines TRBV27 with TRBJ2-5, with 10 bases fitting TRBD2. The CDR3 runs 16 residues. The trim removed 3 bases at V and 5 bases at J, leaving 9 bases unmatched. CDR1 and CDR2 from the germline V gene are MNHEY and SMNVEV (reference sequence). The CDR3, as DNA: TGTGCCAGCAGTTTGAAGGGTAGCGGGGGGACGGAGACCCAGTACTTC. This translates into CASSLKGSGGTETQYF.

The chain recombines TRBV4-1 with TRBJ2-7, with D hard to call. Trimming shortened V by 1 base and J by 6 bases, and 13 bases separated the two germline ends. This CDR3 has 14 amino acids. Germline V gene data show CDR1 as MGHRA and CDR2 as YSYEKL. CDR3 residues: CASSQGQALGEQYF. As DNA, the CDR3 is TGCGCCAGCAGCCAAGGCCAGGCCCTTGGCGAGCAGTACTTC.

The J gene is TRBJ1-2, the V gene TRBV7-3, with 9 bases fitting TRBD1. CDR1 and CDR2 (germline): SGHTA, FQGTGA. Germline trimming cut 4 bases from V and 8 bases from J; bases unmatched to any gene: 5. The CDR3 sequence is 13 residues long. DNA of the CDR3: TGTGCCAGCAGCTCGAAGACAGGGGGAGGCTACACCTTC. Protein product: CASSSKTGGGYTF.

This chain links TRBV30 with TRBJ2-7; D possibly corresponds to TRBD2 (6 bases). Trimming shortened V by 2 bases and J by 0 bases, and 17 bases separated the two germline ends. Germline CDR1 reads GTSNPN; CDR2 reads SVGIG (reference sequence). The CDR3 is made up of 16 amino acids. In DNA form, the CDR3 reads TGTGCCTGGAGTCCCCTCTTCGGGGGTTTCTCCTACGAGCAGTACTTC. Translation: CAWSPLFGGFSYEQYF.

This chain's CDR3 is CASSRGWLPQHF. DNA for the CDR3: TGTGCCAGTAGCCGGGGGTGGTTGCCCCAGCATTTT. The V call is TRBV19, the J call TRBJ1-5, with D possibly being TRBD1 (5 bases). Germline assignment: CDR1 LNHDA and CDR2 SQIVND (reference sequence). V lost 6 bases and J 9 bases, leaving 12 bases between the germline ends. The length of the CDR3 is 12 residues.

The chain links TRBV7-9 to TRBJ2-7, with 9 bases lining up with TRBD2. Losses at the gene ends were 4 bases for V and 5 bases for J; bases not matched to a gene: 12. Looked up from germline, CDR1 is SEHNR and CDR2 is FQNEAQ (reference sequence). The CDR3 runs to 16 residues. For the CDR3, the DNA is TGTGCCAGCAGCTACGACCTTGCGGGGGGGGCTAACGAGCAGTACTTC. Encoded protein: CASSYDLAGGANEQYF.

This clone was seen only once. This chain connects TRBV28 to TRBJ1-2, with D unresolved. Trimming took off 3 bases at V and 4 bases at J, with 15 bases between the two ends. Germline CDR1 and CDR2: MDHEN and SYDVKM. CDR3 length equals 15 residues. The CDR3 coding sequence is TGTGCCAGCAGTTTTCCTCTTGAGGGAAGCTATGGCTACACCTTC. It codes for CASSFPLEGSYGYTF.

This chain links TRBV27 with TRBJ1-1; 8 nucleotides agree with TRBD1. Germline CDR1 MNHEY, CDR2 SMNVEV (reference sequence). The CDR3 spans 15 residues. The junction had 9 bases not matched to a gene; V was cut back by 5 bases and J by 4 bases. CDR3 nucleotide sequence: TGTGCCAGCAGTCCTTCGGACAGGGAGGGCACTGAAGCTTTCTTT. Amino acids: CASSPSDREGTEAFF.

The chain has TRBV7-9 and TRBJ1-5, with TRBD1 identical over 7 bases. This CDR3 spans 14 amino acids. Germline CDR1 and CDR2: SEHNR and FQNEAQ (reference sequence). J gave up 5 bases and V 5 bases, and 6 bases lay outside the gene matches. Here the CDR3 DNA reads TGTGCCAGCAGCCAAGGGACAGCCTATCAGCCCCAGCATTTT. Protein product: CASSQGTAYQPQHF.

This rearrangement joins TRBV5-1 to TRBJ1-5, with 8 nucleotides matching TRBD1. The V and J ends lost 4 bases and 4 bases, in that order; junction bases with no gene match: 7. This CDR3 region has 15 residues. Germline assignment: CDR1 SGHRS and CDR2 YFSETQ. As DNA, the CDR3 is TGCGCCAGCAGCGCCGGGACAGGAAGTAATCAGCCCCAGCATTTT. Protein sequence: CASSAGTGSNQPQHF. The full variable domain, in which reference TRBV5-1 and TRBJ1-5 provide the parts outside the CDR3, is KAGVTQTPRYLIKTRGQQVTLSCSPISGHRSVSWYQQTPGQGLQFLFEYFSETQRNKGNFPGRFSGRQFSNSRSEMNVSTLELGDSALYLCASSAGTGSNQPQHFGDGTRLSIL.

V and J are TRBV18 and TRBJ1-2, with 11 positions matching TRBD1. Germline CDR1 is KGHSH and CDR2 is LQKENI. Trimming at V came to 3 bases and at J to 7 bases, leaving 1 base not matched to a gene. The CDR3 length is 13 residues. The CDR3 reads CASSPGTGGGYTF. CDR3 DNA sequence: TGTGCCAGCTCACCTGGGACAGGGGGTGGCTACACCTTC.

The chain has TRBV5-1 and TRBJ1-1, with unresolved D. The CDR3 length is 14 residues. The ends were cut back, 6 bases at V and 0 bases at J, with 12 bases in the middle. Per germline, CDR1 SGHRS and CDR2 YFSETQ. CDR3 sequence: CASTPTTMNTEAFF. The CDR3 nucleotides read TGCGCCAGCACCCCGACAACGATGAACACTGAAGCTTTCTTT. The full variable domain, its missing parts supplied by reference TRBV5-1 and TRBJ1-1, is KAGVTQTPRYLIKTRGQQVTLSCSPISGHRSVSWYQQTPGQGLQFLFEYFSETQRNKGNFPGRFSGRQFSNSRSEMNVSTLELGDSALYLCASTPTTMNTEAFFGQGTRLTVV.

The J gene is TRBJ1-5, the V gene TRBV7-9, with TRBD1 as a possible D gene (5 bases). The CDR3 spans 19 residues. Trimming cost V 0 bases and J 0 bases, with 18 bases left between them. CDR1 and CDR2 (germline): SEHNR, FQNEAQ (reference sequence). The chain's CDR3 is CASSLAAGDLLYSNQPQHF. CDR3 nucleotides: TGTGCCAGCAGCTTAGCAGCGGGGGATCTTCTTTATAGCAATCAGCCCCAGCATTTT.

The chain carries TRBV28 and TRBJ1-1, with TRBD1 matching over 7 bases. V lost 3 bases and J lost 6; bases outside the gene matches: 7. The germline V gene encodes CDR1 MDHEN and CDR2 SYDVKM. The CDR3 runs 14 residues. CDR3 in amino acids: CASSFGTAGSEAFF. The CDR3 DNA reads as TGTGCCAGCAGTTTCGGGACAGCGGGCTCTGAAGCTTTCTTT.

This clone was counted only a few times. V is TRBV5-1 and J is TRBJ2-1, with 12 bases identical to TRBD2. Germline V lookup: CDR1 SGHRS, CDR2 YFSETQ. The CDR3 extends over 14 amino acids. V trimming: 4 bases; J trimming: 15 bases; junction bases outside the gene matches: 11. The CDR3 nucleotides are TGCGCCAGCAGCCGGGAACTAGCGGGAGGCTCCCGGTTCTTC. Translating gives CASSRELAGGSRFF.

CDR3 sequence: CASSFPTDTQRLFF. CDR3 nucleotide sequence: TGTGCCAGCAGTTTCCCCACCGACACCCAGAGACTGTTTTTT. The chain combines TRBV28 with TRBJ1-4; no reliable D call. CDR3 length equals 14 residues. V lost 3 bases and J 13 bases, leaving 18 bases between the germline ends. Germline V gene data show CDR1 as MDHEN and CDR2 as SYDVKM.

In this sample, this clone turned up once. This sequence joins TRBV4-3 and TRBJ2-1; a weak D match, TRBD1 (6 bases). The CDR3 is made up of 15 amino acids. V was shortened by 1 base and J by 8 bases, with 15 bases between the two germline ends. Germline CDR1 LGHNA, CDR2 YSLEER. The CDR3 nucleotides read TGCGCCAGCAGCCAAGGGACAGCGGCTCCCGATGAGCAGTTCTTC. This codes for CASSQGTAAPDEQFF.

The J gene is TRBJ2-2, the V gene TRBV28, with TRBD1 as a possible D gene (5 bases). V was pared by 4 bases and J by 1 base, with 10 bases between. The CDR3 is 15 amino acids. The V gene's germline CDR1 is MDHEN and CDR2 SYDVKM. The CDR3 sequence: CASSSLTENTGELFF. CDR3 nucleotides: TGTGCCAGCAGTTCCCTGACAGAGAACACCGGGGAGCTGTTTTTT.

The chain carries TRBV30 and TRBJ1-2; D gene uncertain. CDR3 length equals 12 residues. V was shortened by 6 bases and J by 9 bases, with 17 bases between the two germline ends. Per germline, CDR1 GTSNPN and CDR2 SVGIG (reference sequence). This CDR3 is CACRPAGLSYTF. Here the CDR3 DNA reads TGTGCCTGTCGGCCCGCGGGCCTTAGCTACACCTTC.

The rearrangement uses TRBV19 and TRBJ2-3; D might be TRBD2 (6 bases). This CDR3 has 13 amino acids. Germline V gives CDR1 LNHDA, CDR2 SQIVND (reference sequence). Trimming cost V 7 bases and J 3 bases, with 11 bases left between them. CDR3 sequence (DNA): TGTGCCAGTACCGGGGGAGGTACAGATACGCAGTATTTT. Translated, it gives CASTGGGTDTQYF.

The V and J genes are TRBV28 and TRBJ2-5; 11 bases agree with TRBD2. The CDR3 is 15 residues long. Looked up from germline, CDR1 is MDHEN and CDR2 is SYDVKM. V was clipped by 6 bases and J by 5 bases; unmatched bases: 8. In DNA, the CDR3 is TGTGCCAGCAGCCTCCTAGCGGGAGGTACCGAGACCCAGTACTTC. Translation gives CASSLLAGGTETQYF.

This sequence joins TRBV3-1 (or the pseudogene TRBV3-2) and TRBJ1-6; 7 bases agree with TRBD1. V lost 4 bases and J lost 6; bases outside the gene matches: 21. This CDR3 region has 20 residues. Germline values: CDR1 LGHDT, CDR2 YNNKEL (reference sequence). In DNA form, the CDR3 reads TGTGCCAGCAGCCCACCCTTGTTCCCCGCCAGGACAGGAGGTAATTCACCCCTCCACTTT. This encodes CASSPPLFPARTGGNSPLHF.

The V gene is TRBV10-3, the J gene TRBJ2-1, with 9 nucleotides matching TRBD1. Germline V CDR1 and CDR2: ENHRY, SYGVKD. The trim removed 6 bases at V and 8 bases at J, leaving 8 bases unmatched. The CDR3 is 14 amino acids. Written as DNA, the CDR3 is TGTGCCATCAGCCCTCGGGACAGGGTAGATGAGCAGTTCTTC. This sequence encodes CAISPRDRVDEQFF.

The J gene is TRBJ1-6, the V gene TRBV2; TRBD1 agrees at 9 bases. The CDR3 totals 14 residues. The germline CDR1 and CDR2 sequences are SNHLY and FYNNEI. J gave up 7 bases and V 6 bases, and 4 bases lay outside the gene matches. CDR3 sequence reads: CASSAGTGNSPLHF. Written as DNA, the CDR3 is TGTGCCAGCAGCGCCGGGACAGGGAATTCACCCCTCCACTTT.

The chain has TRBV30 and TRBJ1-1, with 7 bases fitting TRBD1. Per germline, CDR1 GTSNPN and CDR2 SVGIG (reference sequence). This CDR3 region has 13 residues. The ends lost 5 bases at V and 0 bases at J; junction bases unmatched: 3. The CDR3 coding sequence is TGTGCCTGGTCCGGGACAGTGAACACTGAAGCTTTCTTT. Its protein is CAWSGTVNTEAFF. Combining the CDR3 with reference TRBV30 and TRBJ1-1 gives the whole variable domain SQTIHQWPATLVQPVGSPLSLECTVEGTSNPNLYWYRQAAGRGLQLLFYSVGIGQISSEVPQNLSASRPQDRQFILSSKKLLLSDSGFYLCAWSGTVNTEAFFGQGTRLTVV.

The CDR3 sequence is CASSPEAGADEQYF. The CDR3 bases are TGTGCCAGCAGCCCAGAGGCGGGGGCAGATGAGCAGTACTTC. This chain uses TRBV11-3 with TRBJ2-7, with a possible D match to TRBD2 (7 bases). There are 14 residues in the CDR3. The V gene lost 5 bases and the J gene lost 7 bases, with 18 bases spanning the gap. The germline V gene has CDR1 SGHNT and CDR2 YENEEA.